This T cell receptor (beta chain) was profiled in a study of shared clonotypes between healthy human individuals. Overall study results and limits: What rarefaction showed was incomplete sorted-subset sequencing despite large depth. Estimated richness was generally greater in naive than memory subsets.

About this clone itself: The target antigen is unknown. Within the sample, other DNA sequences also encode this same CDR3.

Generated by immunoSEQ multiplex PCR, the TCRdb table keeps only in-frame clones and is missing some. The sample gives more than 2 million clones, about 95% of which show up once; roughly 1% is in the top ten. This CDR3 is built from 15 residues. Trimming cost V 1 base and J 0 bases, with 9 bases left between them. CDR1 MNHNS and CDR2 SASEGT come from the germline V gene. CD8 cells classed as naive were CD45RO-negative and positively selected for CCR7, excluding terminally differentiated effector memory CD45RA+ cells. The sequence was collected from a young man in good health. Source material: naive CD8+ T cells sorted from blood. This sequence joins TRBV6-1 and TRBJ1-1; D perhaps matches TRBD1 (6 bases). CDR3 sequence: CASSEGGGLNTEAFF. CDR3 in DNA: TGTGCCAGCAGTGAAGGAGGGGGGCTGAACACTGAAGCTTTCTTT.